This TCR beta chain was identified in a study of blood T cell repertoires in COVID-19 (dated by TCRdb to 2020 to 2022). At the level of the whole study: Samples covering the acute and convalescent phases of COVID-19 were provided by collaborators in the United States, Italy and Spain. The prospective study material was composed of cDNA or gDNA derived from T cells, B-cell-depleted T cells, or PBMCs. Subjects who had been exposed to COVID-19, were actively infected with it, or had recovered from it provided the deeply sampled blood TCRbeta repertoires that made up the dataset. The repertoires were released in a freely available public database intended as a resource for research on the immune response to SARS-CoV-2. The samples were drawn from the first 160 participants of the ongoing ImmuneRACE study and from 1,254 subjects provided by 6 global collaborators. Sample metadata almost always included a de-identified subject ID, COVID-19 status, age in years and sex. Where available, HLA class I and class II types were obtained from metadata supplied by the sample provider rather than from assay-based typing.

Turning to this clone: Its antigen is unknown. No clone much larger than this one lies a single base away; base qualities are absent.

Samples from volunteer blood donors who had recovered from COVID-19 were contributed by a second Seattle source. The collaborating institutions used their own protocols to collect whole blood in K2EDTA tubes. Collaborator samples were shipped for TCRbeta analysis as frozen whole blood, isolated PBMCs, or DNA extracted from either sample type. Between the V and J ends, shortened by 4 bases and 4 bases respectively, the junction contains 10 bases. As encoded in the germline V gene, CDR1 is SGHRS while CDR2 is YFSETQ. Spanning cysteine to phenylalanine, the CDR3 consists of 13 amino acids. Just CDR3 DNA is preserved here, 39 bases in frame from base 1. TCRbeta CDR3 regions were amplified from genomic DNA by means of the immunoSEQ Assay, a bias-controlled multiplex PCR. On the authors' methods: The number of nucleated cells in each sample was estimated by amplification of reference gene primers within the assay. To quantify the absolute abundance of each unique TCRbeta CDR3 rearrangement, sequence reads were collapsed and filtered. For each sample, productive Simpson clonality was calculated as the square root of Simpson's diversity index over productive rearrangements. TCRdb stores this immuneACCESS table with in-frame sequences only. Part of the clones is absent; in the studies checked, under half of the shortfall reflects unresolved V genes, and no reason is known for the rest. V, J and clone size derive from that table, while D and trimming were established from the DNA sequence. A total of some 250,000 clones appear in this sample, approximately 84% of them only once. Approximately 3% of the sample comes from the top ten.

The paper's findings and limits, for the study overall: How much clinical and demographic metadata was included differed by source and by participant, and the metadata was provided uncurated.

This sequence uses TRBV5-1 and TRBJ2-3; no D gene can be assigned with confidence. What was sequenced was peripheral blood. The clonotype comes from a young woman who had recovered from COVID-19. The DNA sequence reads TGCGCCAGCAGCCCCACTTACGCAGATACGCAGTATTTT. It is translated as CASSPTYADTQYF.